The subject of this entry is one T cell receptor beta chain. What it binds is unknown. These data are taken from a study of CD8+ T cells in alopecia areata. The V end was cut by 1 base, the J end by 8 bases, with 5 bases between. In germline, CDR1 is MNHEY, CDR2 SVGAGI. The CDR3 is 11 amino acids. RNA extraction and reverse transcription yielded cDNA as sequencing template. Repertoires were generated with immunoSEQ multiplex PCR, while TCRdb's copy carries only in-frame clones and drops some. The repertoire holds 130,000 to 150,000 clones, with around 47% as singletons. Study-wide results and caveats: In lesional scalp, particularly from alopecia totalis/universalis, clonality was higher than in normal scalp.

Sequenced sample: CD4+ T cells sorted from blood. The TCR comes from a human donor with alopecia areata. This chain links TRBV6-5 with TRBJ1-1; the D gene is possibly TRBD1 (5 bases). The chain's CDR3 is CASSYWGEAFF. The CDR3 DNA is TGTGCCAGCAGTTACTGGGGCGAAGCTTTCTTT.